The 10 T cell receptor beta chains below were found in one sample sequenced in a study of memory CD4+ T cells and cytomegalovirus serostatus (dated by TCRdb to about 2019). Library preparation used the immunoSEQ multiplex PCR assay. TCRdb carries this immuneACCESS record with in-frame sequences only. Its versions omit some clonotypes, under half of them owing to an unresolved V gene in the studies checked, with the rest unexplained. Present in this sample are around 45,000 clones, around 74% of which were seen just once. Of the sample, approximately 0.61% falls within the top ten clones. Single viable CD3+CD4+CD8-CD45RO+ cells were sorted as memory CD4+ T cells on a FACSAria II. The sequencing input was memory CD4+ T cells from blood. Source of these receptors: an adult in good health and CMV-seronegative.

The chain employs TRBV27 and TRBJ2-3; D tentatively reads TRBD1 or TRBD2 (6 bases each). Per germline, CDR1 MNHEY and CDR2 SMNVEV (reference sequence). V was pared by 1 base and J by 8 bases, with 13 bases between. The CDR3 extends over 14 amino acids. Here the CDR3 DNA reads TGTGCCAGCAGTTTATGGGGGCGGGGCGGTACGCAGTATTTT. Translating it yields CASSLWGRGGTQYF.

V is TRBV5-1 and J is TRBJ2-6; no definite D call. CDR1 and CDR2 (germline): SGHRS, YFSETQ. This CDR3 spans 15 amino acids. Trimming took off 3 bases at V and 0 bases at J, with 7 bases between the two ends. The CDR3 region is CASSYQLSGANVLTF. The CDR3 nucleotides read TGCGCCAGCAGCTATCAGCTCTCTGGGGCCAACGTCCTGACTTTC.

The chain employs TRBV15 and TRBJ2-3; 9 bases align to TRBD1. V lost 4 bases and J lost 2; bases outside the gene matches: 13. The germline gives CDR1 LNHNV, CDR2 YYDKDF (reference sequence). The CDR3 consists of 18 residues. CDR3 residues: CATSTLWGQGSYTDTQYF. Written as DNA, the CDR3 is TGTGCCACCAGCACCCTTTGGGGACAGGGTTCTTACACAGATACGCAGTATTTT.

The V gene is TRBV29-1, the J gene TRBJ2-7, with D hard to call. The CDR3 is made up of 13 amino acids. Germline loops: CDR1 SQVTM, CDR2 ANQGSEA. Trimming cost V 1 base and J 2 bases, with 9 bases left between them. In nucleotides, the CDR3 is TGCAGCGTTGAAGGGGCCCAAACCTACGAGCAGTACTTC. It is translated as CSVEGAQTYEQYF.

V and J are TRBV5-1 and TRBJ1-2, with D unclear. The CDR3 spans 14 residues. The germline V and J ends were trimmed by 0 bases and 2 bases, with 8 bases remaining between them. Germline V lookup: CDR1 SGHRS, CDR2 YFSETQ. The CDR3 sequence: CASSLVDGNYGYTF. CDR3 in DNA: TGCGCCAGCAGCTTGGTGGACGGGAACTATGGCTACACCTTC.

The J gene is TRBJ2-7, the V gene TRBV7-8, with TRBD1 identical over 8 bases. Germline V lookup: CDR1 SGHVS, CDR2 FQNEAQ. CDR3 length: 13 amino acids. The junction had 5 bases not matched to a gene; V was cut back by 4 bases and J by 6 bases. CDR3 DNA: TGTGCCAGCAGCTCGACAGGGGTATCCGAGCAGTACTTC. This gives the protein CASSSTGVSEQYF.

CDR3 bases: TGTGCCAGTAGTATAGATCAGGGCACTGGGGCCAACGTCCTGACTTTC. Translation gives CASSIDQGTGANVLTF. This rearrangement joins TRBV19 to TRBJ2-6, with D possibly matching TRBD1 (5 bases). V lost 0 bases to trimming and J lost 2 bases, with 8 bases between them. Germline V gene lookup returns CDR1 LNHDA and CDR2 SQIVND (reference sequence). The CDR3 runs 16 residues.

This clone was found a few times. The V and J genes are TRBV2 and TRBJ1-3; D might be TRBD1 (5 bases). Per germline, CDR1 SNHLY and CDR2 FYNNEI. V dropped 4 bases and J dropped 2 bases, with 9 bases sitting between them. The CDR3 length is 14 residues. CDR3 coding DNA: TGTGCCAGCAGTGGACAGACGACTGGAAACACCATATATTTT. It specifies CASSGQTTGNTIYF.

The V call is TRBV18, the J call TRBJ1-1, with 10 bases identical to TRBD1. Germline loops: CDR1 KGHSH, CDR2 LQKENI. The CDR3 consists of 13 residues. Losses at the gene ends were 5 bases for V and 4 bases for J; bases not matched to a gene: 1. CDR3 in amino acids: CASSGQGGTEAFF. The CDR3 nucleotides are TGTGCCAGCTCAGGACAGGGGGGCACTGAAGCTTTCTTT. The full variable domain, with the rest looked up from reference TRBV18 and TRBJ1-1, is NAGVMQNPRHLVRRRGQEARLRCSPMKGHSHVYWYRQLPEEGLKFMVYLQKENIIDESGMPKERFSAEFPKEGPSILRIQQVVRGDSAAYFCASSGQGGTEAFFGQGTRLTVV.

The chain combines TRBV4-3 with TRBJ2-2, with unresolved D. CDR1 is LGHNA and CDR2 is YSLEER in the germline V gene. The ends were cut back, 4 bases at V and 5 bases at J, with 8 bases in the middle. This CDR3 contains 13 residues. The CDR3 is CASSPQRTGELFF. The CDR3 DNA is TGCGCCAGCAGCCCACAGCGAACCGGGGAGCTGTTTTTT.